This TCR beta chain was profiled in a study of esophageal squamous cell carcinoma under preoperative chemotherapy (dated by TCRdb to between 2017 and 2018). Concerning the study at large: Both tumor-infiltrating lymphocytes and peripheral blood T cells had their TCR repertoires profiled in the study. About five patients with primary esophageal squamous cell carcinoma were included in the cohort. Repertoires from samples collected before paclitaxel-nedaplatin therapy were compared with repertoires from samples collected after the therapy. In patients with esophageal squamous cell carcinoma, the study looked at what paclitaxel-nedaplatin chemotherapy did to T-cell receptor repertoires. On the study overall, not on this receptor specifically: Post-treatment tumor-infiltrating lymphocytes appeared to be derived in part from peripheral T cells migrating into the tumor, rather than solely from local clonal changes. Paclitaxel-nedaplatin therapy caused immediate and substantial changes in clonotype frequency, and abundant clones were more likely to contract than to amplify. The cohort was small, with only 5 or 6 patients with esophageal squamous cell carcinoma analyzed. TCR diversity increased significantly in peripheral T cells after chemotherapy, but not in tumor-infiltrating lymphocytes.

With regard to this clonotype: Its binding antigen is unknown. Relative to the germline gene, one junction end is altered; a read error may explain this.

The time point label, as the study defines it: after preoperative PTX-NDP chemotherapy. Before surgery, patients were given paclitaxel-nedaplatin as preoperative chemotherapy. Preparation of the library involved PCR. Reads for this sample came from a HiSeq X Ten. TCR repertoires were characterized by high-throughput sequencing. TCRdb reanalyzed the raw reads on its own, using fastp at Q25 for trimming and MiXCR for clone calling, and kept in-frame beta chains. For every CDR3 protein sequence, its rows merge into one entry that carries the most common genes and DNA. The sample contains 30,000 or so distinct CDR3 sequences, 52% of them found a single time. The ten largest clones represent around 23% of the sample. This TCR was sampled from a human donor with esophageal squamous cell carcinoma. The donor label of this sample is uncertain. The specimen was collected from a patient given preoperative chemotherapy.

Read as DNA, the sequence is TGTGCCAGGGGGCAAAGAGCCAACGATACGCAGTATTTC. It encodes CARGQRANDTQYF. The chain employs TRBV12-3 or TRBV12-4 and TRBJ2-3, and possibly TRBD1, on 5 matching bases. CDR3 length: 13 amino acids, cysteine to phenylalanine. The CDR3 DNA has 39 bases and is translated from base 1.